This T cell receptor (beta chain) was recovered during a study of blood T cell repertoires in COVID-19 (TCRdb year 2020). At the level of the whole study: Samples covering the acute and convalescent phases of COVID-19 were provided by collaborators in the United States, Italy and Spain. HLA class I and class II types, where available, came from metadata supplied by the sample provider rather than from assay-based typing. A freely available public database, intended as a resource for researchers studying the immune response to SARS-CoV-2, is where the repertoires were released. A de-identified subject ID, COVID-19 status, age in years and sex were almost always included in the sample metadata. Samples were obtained from the ongoing ImmuneRACE study (first 160 participants) and from 1,000 to 1,500 subjects provided by 6 global collaborators. The material from the prospective study consisted of cDNA or gDNA derived from T cells, B-cell-depleted T cells, or PBMCs. Subjects who had been exposed to COVID-19, were actively infected with it, or had recovered from it provided the deeply sampled blood TCRbeta repertoires that made up the dataset.

In Seattle, one collaborating source enrolled patients while the infection was active and tracked those patients longitudinally over the course of disease. Collaborating institutions collected whole blood in K2EDTA tubes following their own protocols. For TCRbeta analysis, collaborators shipped samples in one of three forms: frozen whole blood, isolated PBMCs, or DNA extracted from either of those sample types. This clone was counted once. Its recognized antigen is unknown. No qualities accompany the bases; no much larger clone lies one base away. TCRbeta CDR3 regions were amplified from genomic DNA using the immunoSEQ Assay, a bias-controlled multiplex PCR. On the authors' methods: The number of nucleated cells in each sample was estimated by amplification of reference gene primers within the assay. To quantify the absolute abundance of each unique TCRbeta CDR3 rearrangement, sequence reads were collapsed and filtered. Productive Simpson clonality was computed per sample as the square root of Simpson's diversity index over productive rearrangements. In TCRdb, the immuneACCESS table is reduced to in-frame sequences with V and J assigned. These tables do not hold every clone; where another copy was compared, an unresolved V gene accounts for under half, and the others remain unexplained. V and J calls and clone size are copied from that table; D and trimming were computed from the DNA. Counted in this sample were about 52,000 clones; about four fifths of them appeared once. 20% to 30% of the sample comes from the top ten.

Points the paper makes about the study in general: The amount of clinical and demographic metadata varied by source and participant and was provided uncurated.

V and J lose 6 bases and 0 bases, and a span of 9 bases separates them. The cysteine opens and the phenylalanine closes a CDR3 of 14 amino acids. Only CDR3 DNA is held: 42 bases, read in frame from base 1. CDR1 and CDR2, per the germline V gene, are SNHLY and FYNNEI. The sequence is built from TRBV2 and TRBJ1-5, and TRBD1 may be the D gene, going by 5 matching bases. The receptor comes from a woman older than 75 with COVID-19, enrolled during active disease. The specimen sequenced was peripheral blood. The CDR3 sequence is CASRAGNSNQPQHF. In nucleotide form, the sequence is TGTGCCAGCAGGGCAGGGAATAGCAATCAGCCCCAGCATTTT.